The next 26 T cell receptor beta chains were all read from a single sample in a study of tumor-infiltrating lymphocytes in localized non-small cell lung cancer. Profiled with immunoSEQ multiplex PCR; TCRdb holds only in-frame clones, not every one. The sample holds about 24,000 clones, roughly 64% seen once. What was sequenced was lung tumor tissue. The receptors shown here come from a human donor with non-small cell lung cancer.

The chain has TRBV5-1 and TRBJ2-7, with a weak D call TRBD1 (6 bases). The CDR3 is 14 residues long. Trimming took 4 bases from V and 5 from J, leaving 16 bases between them. Germline values: CDR1 SGHRS, CDR2 YFSETQ. CDR3 protein: CASSQSTGTNEQYF. CDR3 in DNA: TGCGCCAGCAGCCAGTCTACAGGGACCAACGAGCAGTACTTC.

The CDR3 region is CASSSPGILSNYGYTF. The CDR3 DNA is TGTGCCAGCAGCTCCCCGGGGATTCTATCTAACTATGGCTACACCTTC. V and J are TRBV28 and TRBJ1-2; D gene uncertain. The CDR3 consists of 16 residues. CDR1 and CDR2 from the germline V gene are MDHEN and SYDVKM. Trimming shortened V by 6 bases and J by 0 bases, and 17 bases separated the two germline ends.

As concerns this clone: The junction does not match germline at one end; this may be a read error. The chain links TRBV5-6 to TRBJ1-2; 11 positions match TRBD1. The CDR3 extends over 15 amino acids. Germline lookup yields CDR1 SGHDT and CDR2 YYEEEE. The CDR3 bases are TGTGCCAGCAGTTTGGGACCTGGGACAGGGGGTGGCTACACCTTC. Protein product: CASSLGPGTGGGYTF.

The chain recombines TRBV7-2 with TRBJ2-1; 7 nucleotides align to TRBD2. CDR1 is SGHTA and CDR2 is FQGNSA in the germline V gene. Trimming took 4 bases from V and 0 from J; bases not matched to a gene: 9. The CDR3 loop spans 17 amino acids. CDR3 sequence reads: CASSYSSGRSSYNEQFF. The CDR3 DNA follows: TGTGCCAGCAGCTATTCTAGCGGTCGGAGCTCCTACAATGAGCAGTTCTTC.

The chain joins TRBV5-8 to TRBJ2-1; D gene uncertain. Germline V gene lookup returns CDR1 SGHTS and CDR2 YDEGEE. Trimming pared 0 bases from V and 0 bases from J, leaving 7 bases between. CDR3 length: 15 residues. The CDR3 coding sequence is TGTGCCAGCAGCTTGGAAGCGAGCTCCTACAATGAGCAGTTCTTC. This encodes CASSLEASSYNEQFF.

This clone was counted between two and nine times. V and J are TRBV5-1 and TRBJ2-7, with 7 bases fitting TRBD2. This CDR3 region has 14 residues. Losses at the gene ends were 4 bases for V and 1 base for J; bases not matched to a gene: 5. Germline CDR1 is SGHRS and CDR2 is YFSETQ. Here the CDR3 reads CASSPSGGSYEQYF. As DNA, the CDR3 is TGCGCCAGCAGCCCATCGGGGGGTTCCTACGAGCAGTACTTC.

This sequence joins TRBV9 and TRBJ2-5, with 7 bases identical to TRBD2. Germline V gene sequence: CDR1 SGDLS, CDR2 YYNGEE. The CDR3 loop spans 15 amino acids. V was clipped by 0 bases and J by 2 bases; unmatched bases: 4. As DNA, the CDR3 is TGTGCCAGCAGCGTAGAGGCTAGCGGTCAAGAGACCCAGTACTTC. Amino acid sequence: CASSVEASGQETQYF.

The chain carries TRBV30 and TRBJ2-5, with 12 bases lining up with TRBD1. V lost 3 bases, J lost 5 bases, and 7 bases stayed unmatched. The CDR3 extends over 15 amino acids. The germline CDR1 and CDR2 sequences are GTSNPN and SVGIG (reference sequence). The DNA for the CDR3 is TGTGCCTGGAGCTCCGGGACAGGGGGCGCGGAGACCCAGTACTTC. Protein: CAWSSGTGGAETQYF. Full variable domain (outside the CDR3, taken from reference TRBV30 and TRBJ2-5): SQTIHQWPATLVQPVGSPLSLECTVEGTSNPNLYWYRQAAGRGLQLLFYSVGIGQISSEVPQNLSASRPQDRQFILSSKKLLLSDSGFYLCAWSSGTGGAETQYFGPGTRLLVL.

The V call is TRBV11-2, the J call TRBJ1-2, with D possibly TRBD1 on 6 matching bases. Germline lookup yields CDR1 SGHAT and CDR2 FQNNGV. V shed 0 bases and J shed 8 bases, with 10 bases lying between them. This CDR3 region has 13 residues. As DNA, the CDR3 is TGTGCCAGCAGCTTAGACAGGGGTGGCGGCTACACCTTC. This codes for CASSLDRGGGYTF.

The chain links TRBV19 to TRBJ1-5, with D hard to call. The CDR3 loop spans 13 amino acids. The germline V and J ends were trimmed by 6 bases and 2 bases, with 8 bases remaining between them. Germline assignment: CDR1 LNHDA and CDR2 SQIVND (reference sequence). This CDR3 is CASRIVGNQPQHF. CDR3 nucleotide sequence: TGTGCCAGTAGAATCGTAGGCAATCAGCCCCAGCATTTT.

This sequence joins TRBV10-3 and TRBJ2-7, with D tentatively TRBD1 (6 bases). The length of the CDR3 is 16 residues. Trimming removed 0 bases from V and 2 bases from J, with 14 bases in between. Germline CDR1 ENHRY, CDR2 SYGVKD. Here the CDR3 DNA reads TGTGCCATCAGTGAGTCTGGGGGCAGGAGACCCTACGAGCAGTACTTC. It codes for CAISESGGRRPYEQYF.

V and J are TRBV9 and TRBJ2-1, with D unresolved. The CDR3 is made up of 15 amino acids. Germline CDR1 SGDLS, CDR2 YYNGEE. V dropped 4 bases and J dropped 4 bases, with 15 bases sitting between them. The DNA of the CDR3 is TGTGCCAGCAGCCCCCGCGCCATACCTTACAATGAGCAGTTCTTC. Its protein product is CASSPRAIPYNEQFF.

The chain couples TRBV5-4 to TRBJ2-5, with 9 bases lining up with TRBD2. Trimming at V came to 1 base and at J to 2 bases, leaving 3 bases not matched to a gene. The germline V gene has CDR1 SGHNT and CDR2 YYREEE (reference sequence). This CDR3 spans 15 amino acids. The CDR3 DNA reads TGTGCCAGCAGCTTGATCCTAGCGGGACAAGAGACCCAGTACTTC. This gives the protein CASSLILAGQETQYF.

The chain employs TRBV5-1 and TRBJ2-3; tentative D call: TRBD1 (6 bases). This CDR3 is built from 13 residues. Trimming cost V 4 bases and J 5 bases, with 11 bases left between them. From germline, CDR1 is SGHRS and CDR2 YFSETQ. This CDR3 is CASSPNRVDTQYF. The DNA of the CDR3 is TGCGCCAGCAGCCCAAACAGGGTAGATACGCAGTATTTT.

The CDR3 sequence is CASSWGAGVADTQYF. DNA of the CDR3: TGTGCCAGCAGTTGGGGGGCCGGAGTTGCAGATACGCAGTATTTT. V usage is TRBV27 and J usage is TRBJ2-3, with D perhaps assigned TRBD1 or TRBD2 (6 bases each). CDR1 and CDR2 (germline): MNHEY, SMNVEV (reference sequence). Deletions cut 4 bases from V and 4 bases from J, with 15 bases between. CDR3 length: 15 amino acids.

V gene TRBV2 combines with J gene TRBJ1-5; a weak D match, TRBD1 (6 bases). Germline lookup yields CDR1 SNHLY and CDR2 FYNNEI. Trimming cost V 7 bases and J 7 bases, with 14 bases left between them. The CDR3 spans 13 residues. The CDR3 region is CASTRDTNQPQHF. As DNA, the CDR3 is TGTGCCAGCACCCGGGACACAAACCAGCCCCAGCATTTT.

J is TRBJ2-5 and V is TRBV5-1, with unresolved D. V lost 0 bases to trimming and J lost 5 bases, with 17 bases between them. The V gene's germline CDR1 is SGHRS and CDR2 YFSETQ. This CDR3 is 16 amino acids long. CDR3: CASSLEAPHLGETQYF. Written as DNA, the CDR3 is TGCGCCAGCAGCTTGGAAGCACCCCACCTTGGGGAGACCCAGTACTTC.

This clone was detected only once. The chain carries TRBV20-1 and TRBJ2-3; D is possibly TRBD1 or TRBD2 (6 bases each). Trimming pared 6 bases from V and 7 bases from J, leaving 11 bases between. This CDR3 contains 11 residues. Germline V gene lookup returns CDR1 DFQATT and CDR2 SNEGSKA (reference sequence). CDR3 bases: TGCAGTGCCGGGGGCTTAAATACGCAGTATTTT. Amino acids: CSAGGLNTQYF.

This clone was seen a handful of times. The rearrangement uses TRBV7-8 and TRBJ2-1; no definite D call. The germline V and J ends were trimmed by 2 bases and 8 bases, with 10 bases remaining between them. The CDR3 covers 13 residues. Germline values: CDR1 SGHVS, CDR2 FQNEAQ. The CDR3 loop is CASSLLQYDEQFF. CDR3 DNA: TGTGCCAGCAGCTTACTCCAGTACGATGAGCAGTTCTTC.

The chain employs TRBV4-2 and TRBJ2-3, with 10 bases identical to TRBD2. CDR3 size: 17 residues. Germline V lookup: CDR1 LGHNA, CDR2 YNFKEQ. V shed 2 bases and J 1 base; nucleotides not matched to a gene: 6. In nucleotides, the CDR3 is TGTGCCAGCAGCCAATCCACCGGGACTAGCGGCACAGATACGCAGTATTTT. Its translation is CASSQSTGTSGTDTQYF.

There are a few counts of this clone. J is TRBJ2-1 and V is TRBV5-6; TRBD2 agrees at 8 bases. The CDR3 loop spans 16 amino acids. Losses at the gene ends were 4 bases for V and 0 bases for J; bases not matched to a gene: 6. Germline values: CDR1 SGHDT, CDR2 YYEEEE. CDR3: CASSTLAAISYNEQFF. In DNA, the CDR3 is TGTGCCAGCAGCACACTAGCGGCTATCTCCTACAATGAGCAGTTCTTC.

V usage is TRBV6-6 and J usage is TRBJ1-1; D unresolved. The CDR3 is made up of 11 amino acids. Germline CDR1 and CDR2: MNHNY and SVGAGI (reference sequence). The V end lost 2 bases, the J end lost 6 bases, and 4 bases lay between the germline ends. The CDR3 loop reads CASSYGPEAFF. CDR3 coding DNA: TGTGCCAGCAGTTACGGACCTGAAGCTTTCTTT.

A single count supports this clone. The genes are TRBV7-2 and TRBJ2-1; no definite D call. Deletions cut 2 bases from V and 3 bases from J, with 5 bases between. There are 13 residues in the CDR3. CDR1 SGHTA and CDR2 FQGNSA come from the germline V gene. In DNA, the CDR3 is TGTGCCAGCAGCTTAAGTCTCTACAATGAGCAGTTCTTC. Translation gives CASSLSLYNEQFF.

V gene TRBV29-1 combines with J gene TRBJ2-7; 11 nucleotides agree with TRBD2. Germline V gene sequence: CDR1 SQVTM, CDR2 ANQGSEA. J was trimmed by 6 bases and V by 2 bases; bases with no gene match: 9. This CDR3 contains 15 residues. In nucleotides, the CDR3 is TGCAGCGTTGAATCGTCGACTAGCGGGATTGGCGAGCAGTACTTC. Translation: CSVESSTSGIGEQYF.

V is TRBV6-1 and J is TRBJ1-2, with D unresolved. V dropped 5 bases and J dropped 7 bases, with 17 bases sitting between them. CDR1 and CDR2 from the germline V gene are MNHNS and SASEGT. The CDR3 loop spans 14 amino acids. CDR3 DNA: TGTGCCAGCAGTCCCGACGCCGAGGTTTCTGGCTACACCTTC. It is translated as CASSPDAEVSGYTF.

The rearrangement joins TRBV13 to TRBJ2-3; D might be TRBD2 (5 bases). CDR1 and CDR2 from the germline V gene are PRHDT and FYEKMQ (reference sequence). The CDR3 length is 15 residues. The V gene lost 10 bases and the J gene lost 2 bases, with 19 bases spanning the gap. For the CDR3, the DNA is TGTGCCACCTCCACGTTTGGACTGAACACAGATACGCAGTATTTT. It specifies CATSTFGLNTDTQYF.